This T cell receptor beta chain was obtained from a study of STAT3 mutations in large granular lymphocyte leukemia. Study-level background: Around two fifths of treated T-LGLL patients showed hematologic response to immunosuppression.

CDR3 length: 16 amino acids. Germline trimming cut 5 bases from V and 0 bases from J; bases unmatched to any gene: 7. Germline V lookup: CDR1 SEHNR, CDR2 FQNEAQ (reference sequence). Of note for this clone: Its cognate antigen is unknown.

Study results and caveats: At least one immunodominant TCR beta clonotype appeared in every T-cell large granular lymphocyte leukemia patient. All newly emerging clones after therapy were STAT3 wild type. Samples missed the first appearance of the clone.

TCRbeta libraries averaged roughly 40,000 productive templates per sample. Produced via immunoSEQ multiplex PCR; TCRdb's table is partial and in-frame only. Here the sample spans tens of thousands of clones, 75% to 90% being singletons. This receptor was obtained from a man in his 60s with T-cell large granular lymphocyte leukemia. Some clones in this sample may be carry-over from other donors' samples. This chain links TRBV7-9 with TRBJ2-7; the match to TRBD1 covers 10 bases. Sequencing was performed on peripheral blood mononuclear cells. The CDR3, as DNA: TGTGCCAGCAGCAACCGACAGGGGGCGATCTCCTACGAGCAGTACTTC. The encoded protein is CASSNRQGAISYEQYF. Full variable domain (missing parts from reference TRBV7-9 and TRBJ2-7): DTGVSQNPRHKITKRGQNVTFRCDPISEHNRLYWYRQTLGQGPEFLTYFQNEAQLEKSRLLSDRFSAERPKGSFSTLEIQRTEQGDSAMYLCASSNRQGAISYEQYFGPGTRLTVT.